This T cell receptor beta chain appears in the sequencing data of a study of blood T cell repertoires in COVID-19. Study at large: Specimens from acute and convalescent COVID-19 originated in the United States, Italy and Spain.

This table comes from immunoSEQ multiplex PCR, and its TCRdb copy is limited to in-frame clones, with some not included. The sample contains 50,000 or so clones, roughly 80% of which appear only once. The germline gives CDR1 MNHEY, CDR2 SMNVEV (reference sequence). V dropped 2 bases and J dropped 10; count of bases not matched to a gene: 12. The CDR3 covers 17 residues. The chain couples TRBV27 to TRBJ1-4; 11 nucleotides line up with TRBD1. Sequencing was carried out using peripheral blood. This receptor was obtained from a man aged 35-49 years with acute or convalescent COVID-19. CDR3 sequence: CASSLGVRYGTGGKLFF. CDR3 in DNA: TGTGCCAGCAGTTTAGGGGTCCGATATGGGACAGGGGGAAAACTGTTTTTT.